This is a list of T cell receptor beta chains from one sample in a study of cytotoxic CD8 clonotypes in ibrutinib-treated CLL. The protocol was immunoSEQ multiplex PCR, while the TCRdb copy is restricted to in-frame clones and leaves out a portion. The data show almost 250,000 clones, with 60% to 75% seen just once and 15% held by the top ten. Sequencing used PBMCs, obtained after 24 months of ibrutinib treatment. These receptors all stem from a human donor with chronic lymphocytic leukemia. Both conserved end residues are part of each CDR3. A D gene is named only where the DNA matches it firmly. Rows may omit the clone size; those that give it use once, few, many or a size class.

d_gene: -; v_gene: TRBV29-1; len: 13; j_gene: TRBJ2-2; abundance: -; CDR3aa: CSGGPTPTGELFF; CDR3nt: TGCAGCGGGGGGCCAACCCCGACCGGGGAGCTGTTTTTT
d_gene: -; v_gene: TRBV5-6; len: 11; j_gene: TRBJ2-5; abundance: -; CDR3aa: CASSLGDRVYF; CDR3nt: TGTGCCAGCAGCTTGGGGGATAGGGTCTACTTC
d_gene: -; v_gene: TRBV4-2; len: 13; j_gene: TRBJ1-1; abundance: few; CDR3aa: CASSRGENTEAFF; CDR3nt: TGTGCCAGCAGCCGGGGAGAGAACACTGAAGCTTTCTTT
d_gene: -; v_gene: TRBV7-6; len: 14; j_gene: TRBJ2-1; abundance: -; CDR3aa: CASSRTLTDNEQFF; CDR3nt: TGTGCCAGCAGTCGGACTCTGACGGACAATGAGCAGTTCTTC
d_gene: -; v_gene: TRBV27; len: 13; j_gene: TRBJ1-5; abundance: -; CDR3aa: CASRTGLNQPQHF; CDR3nt: TGTGCCAGCAGGACAGGATTAAATCAGCCCCAGCATTTT
d_gene: TRBD2; v_gene: TRBV27; len: 15; j_gene: TRBJ2-7; abundance: -; CDR3aa: CASRISSGSVHEQYF; CDR3nt: TGTGCCAGCAGAATATCTAGCGGGAGCGTACACGAGCAGTACTTC
d_gene: TRBD1; v_gene: TRBV5-1; len: 18; j_gene: TRBJ1-2; abundance: -; CDR3aa: CASSLSLRTGTGGNGYTF; CDR3nt: TGCGCCAGCAGCTTGTCACTCCGAACCGGGACAGGAGGAAATGGCTACACCTTC
d_gene: TRBD2; v_gene: TRBV9; len: 16; j_gene: TRBJ2-1; abundance: -; CDR3aa: CASSVRREPLGNEQFF; CDR3nt: TGTGCCAGCAGCGTAAGGCGGGAGCCCTTAGGTAATGAGCAGTTCTTC
d_gene: -; v_gene: TRBV6-5; len: 15; j_gene: TRBJ1-1; abundance: few; CDR3aa: CASSYSSKVQTEAFF; CDR3nt: TGTGCCAGCAGTTACTCGTCGAAGGTTCAGACTGAAGCTTTCTTT
d_gene: -; v_gene: TRBV9; len: 14; j_gene: TRBJ2-5; abundance: -; CDR3aa: CASSVGGAQETQYF; CDR3nt: TGTGCCAGCAGCGTAGGGGGCGCACAAGAGACCCAGTACTTC
d_gene: -; v_gene: TRBV19; len: 14; j_gene: TRBJ2-7; abundance: -; CDR3aa: CASSMGRGPFEQYF; CDR3nt: TGTGCCAGTAGTATGGGGAGAGGTCCGTTTGAGCAGTACTTC
d_gene: TRBD2; v_gene: TRBV7-8; len: 14; j_gene: TRBJ2-7; abundance: few; CDR3aa: CASSLVLAGYEQYF; CDR3nt: TGTGCCAGCAGCTTAGTGCTAGCGGGATACGAGCAGTACTTC
d_gene: -; v_gene: TRBV9; len: 14; j_gene: TRBJ2-7; abundance: few; CDR3aa: CASSVGWAIGEQYF; CDR3nt: TGTGCCAGCAGCGTAGGATGGGCAATCGGCGAGCAGTACTTC
d_gene: -; v_gene: TRBV5-1; len: 14; j_gene: TRBJ1-2; abundance: -; CDR3aa: CASSLGTLNYGYTF; CDR3nt: TGCGCCAGCAGCTTGGGGACTTTAAACTATGGCTACACCTTC
d_gene: TRBD1; v_gene: TRBV10-1; len: 13; j_gene: TRBJ2-3; abundance: once; CDR3aa: CASGDRLTDTQYF; CDR3nt: TGCGCCAGCGGGGACAGACTCACAGATACGCAGTATTTT
d_gene: TRBD1; v_gene: TRBV18; len: 16; j_gene: TRBJ2-7; abundance: -; CDR3aa: CASSPLNGQGSYEQYF; CDR3nt: TGTGCCAGCTCACCACTTAACGGACAGGGATCCTACGAGCAGTACTTC
d_gene: -; v_gene: TRBV5-1; len: 13; j_gene: TRBJ2-1; abundance: few; CDR3aa: CASSLGEYNEQFF; CDR3nt: TGCGCCAGCAGCCTCGGAGAGTACAATGAGCAGTTCTTC
d_gene: -; v_gene: TRBV9; len: 14; j_gene: TRBJ2-1; abundance: -; CDR3aa: CASSIGGGDNEQFF; CDR3nt: TGTGCCAGCAGCATAGGGGGAGGGGACAATGAGCAGTTCTTC
d_gene: -; v_gene: TRBV18; len: 16; j_gene: TRBJ2-6; abundance: -; CDR3aa: CASSRLELSGANVLTF; CDR3nt: TGTGCCAGCTCACGATTAGAACTCTCTGGGGCCAACGTCCTGACTTTC
d_gene: TRBD1; v_gene: TRBV6-5; len: 14; j_gene: TRBJ2-3; abundance: -; CDR3aa: CASSQGQGVYTQYF; CDR3nt: TGTGCCAGCAGTCAAGGACAGGGCGTGTATACGCAGTATTTT
d_gene: -; v_gene: TRBV18; len: 16; j_gene: TRBJ2-1; abundance: -; CDR3aa: CASSPGWDKSYNEQFF; CDR3nt: TGTGCCAGCTCCCCCGGGTGGGACAAATCCTACAATGAGCAGTTCTTC
d_gene: -; v_gene: TRBV4-3; len: 18; j_gene: TRBJ2-6; abundance: -; CDR3aa: CASSQDRRPRTGANVLTF; CDR3nt: TGCGCCAGCAGCCAAGACCGACGCCCCCGTACTGGGGCCAACGTCCTGACTTTC
d_gene: TRBD1; v_gene: TRBV10-3; len: 15; j_gene: TRBJ1-2; abundance: -; CDR3aa: CAISESDRGSYGYTF; CDR3nt: TGTGCCATCAGTGAGTCCGACAGGGGCAGCTATGGCTACACCTTC
d_gene: TRBD1; v_gene: TRBV7-3; len: 17; j_gene: TRBJ2-1; abundance: -; CDR3aa: CASSLYVGTGPGGEQFF; CDR3nt: TGTGCCAGCAGCTTATACGTGGGGACAGGGCCCGGGGGTGAGCAGTTCTTC
d_gene: TRBD1; v_gene: TRBV18; len: 15; j_gene: TRBJ1-2; abundance: -; CDR3aa: CASSPLTGGVGGYTF; CDR3nt: TGTGCCAGCTCACCACTTACAGGGGGCGTTGGTGGCTACACCTTC
d_gene: -; v_gene: TRBV11-3; len: 15; j_gene: TRBJ2-2; abundance: -; CDR3aa: CASSRRDFRSGELFF; CDR3nt: TGTGCCAGCAGCCGACGGGACTTCAGATCCGGGGAGCTGTTTTTT
d_gene: -; v_gene: TRBV9; len: 16; j_gene: TRBJ2-7; abundance: -; CDR3aa: CASSVVPSGPIYEQYF; CDR3nt: TGTGCCAGCAGCGTAGTCCCCAGCGGACCAATCTACGAGCAGTACTTC
d_gene: TRBD1; v_gene: TRBV9; len: 14; j_gene: TRBJ1-4; abundance: -; CDR3aa: CASSADRVTEKLFF; CDR3nt: TGTGCCAGCAGCGCCGACAGGGTTACTGAAAAACTGTTTTTT
d_gene: -; v_gene: TRBV9; len: 16; j_gene: TRBJ2-3; abundance: once; CDR3aa: CASSVGIGTSTDTQYF; CDR3nt: TGTGCCAGCAGCGTAGGAATCGGGACTAGCACAGATACGCAGTATTTT
d_gene: -; v_gene: TRBV5-1; len: 15; j_gene: TRBJ2-1; abundance: -; CDR3aa: CASSSDSSSYNEQFF; CDR3nt: TGCGCCAGCAGCTCAGACAGTAGCTCCTACAATGAGCAGTTCTTC
d_gene: -; v_gene: TRBV6-5; len: 15; j_gene: TRBJ2-5; abundance: -; CDR3aa: CASSYSALGVETQYF; CDR3nt: TGTGCCAGCAGTTACTCAGCGCTGGGGGTAGAGACCCAGTACTTC
d_gene: TRBD2; v_gene: TRBV7-3; len: 15; j_gene: TRBJ2-1; abundance: -; CDR3aa: CASSSISGTGNEQFF; CDR3nt: TGTGCCAGCAGCTCCATTAGCGGGACGGGCAATGAGCAGTTCTTC
d_gene: TRBD2; v_gene: TRBV5-1; len: 14; j_gene: TRBJ2-3; abundance: -; CDR3aa: CASSVAGGTDTQYF; CDR3nt: TGCGCCAGCAGCGTAGCGGGAGGCACAGATACGCAGTATTTT
d_gene: -; v_gene: TRBV2; len: 16; j_gene: TRBJ2-5; abundance: -; CDR3aa: CASSEALRALQETQYF; CDR3nt: TGTGCCAGCAGTGAAGCGCTTCGGGCTCTACAAGAGACCCAGTACTTC
d_gene: -; v_gene: TRBV9; len: 15; j_gene: TRBJ2-3; abundance: -; CDR3aa: CASSSTGRNTDTQYF; CDR3nt: TGTGCCAGCAGCTCTACTGGAAGGAACACAGATACGCAGTATTTT
d_gene: TRBD1; v_gene: TRBV7-9; len: 13; j_gene: TRBJ1-2; abundance: -; CDR3aa: CASSPGQGQGYTF; CDR3nt: TGTGCCAGCAGCCCGGGACAGGGTCAAGGCTACACCTTC
d_gene: -; v_gene: TRBV21-1; len: 11; j_gene: TRBJ1-1; abundance: -; CDR3aa: CASRSNTEAFF; CDR3nt: TGTGCCAGCAGATCGAACACTGAAGCTTTCTTT
d_gene: TRBD1; v_gene: TRBV28; len: 13; j_gene: TRBJ2-1; abundance: -; CDR3aa: CATGGPNYNEQFF; CDR3nt: TGTGCCACAGGGGGACCAAACTACAATGAGCAGTTCTTC
d_gene: TRBD2; v_gene: TRBV28; len: 16; j_gene: TRBJ2-5; abundance: -; CDR3aa: CASSLGGLAGQETQYF; CDR3nt: TGTGCCAGCAGTTTAGGCGGACTAGCGGGACAAGAGACCCAGTACTTC
d_gene: TRBD2; v_gene: TRBV4-3; len: 14; j_gene: TRBJ2-3; abundance: -; CDR3aa: CASSQTWGGDTQYF; CDR3nt: TGCGCCAGCAGCCAAACCTGGGGGGGAGATACGCAGTATTTT
d_gene: -; v_gene: TRBV6-5; len: 14; j_gene: TRBJ1-2; abundance: few; CDR3aa: CASSASGGDYGYTF; CDR3nt: TGTGCCAGCAGCGCCTCGGGGGGTGACTATGGCTACACCTTC
d_gene: TRBD1; v_gene: TRBV25-1; len: 14; j_gene: TRBJ2-7; abundance: few; CDR3aa: CASRRTGVPYEQYF; CDR3nt: TGTGCCAGCAGACGGACAGGGGTCCCCTACGAGCAGTACTTC